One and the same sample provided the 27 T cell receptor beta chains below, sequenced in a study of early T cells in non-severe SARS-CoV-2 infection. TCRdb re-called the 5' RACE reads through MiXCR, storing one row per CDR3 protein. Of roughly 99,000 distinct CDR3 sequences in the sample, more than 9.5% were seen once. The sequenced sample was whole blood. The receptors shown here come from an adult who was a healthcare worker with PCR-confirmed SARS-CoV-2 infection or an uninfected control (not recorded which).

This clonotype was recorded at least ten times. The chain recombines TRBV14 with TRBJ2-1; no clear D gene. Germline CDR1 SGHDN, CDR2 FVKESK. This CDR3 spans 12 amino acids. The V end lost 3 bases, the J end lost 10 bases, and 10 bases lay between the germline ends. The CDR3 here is CASSHAGLEQFF. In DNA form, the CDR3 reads TGTGCCAGCAGCCACGCCGGTCTCGAGCAGTTCTTC.

In DNA, the CDR3 is TGTGCCAGCAGTTTTATCTCGACATTTCATAATTCACCCCTCCACTTT. It translates to CASSFISTFHNSPLHF. The V and J genes are TRBV27 and TRBJ1-6; D is unresolved. There are 16 residues in the CDR3. Germline V gene data show CDR1 as MNHEY and CDR2 as SMNVEV (reference sequence). Deletions cut 3 bases from V and 5 bases from J, with 14 bases between.

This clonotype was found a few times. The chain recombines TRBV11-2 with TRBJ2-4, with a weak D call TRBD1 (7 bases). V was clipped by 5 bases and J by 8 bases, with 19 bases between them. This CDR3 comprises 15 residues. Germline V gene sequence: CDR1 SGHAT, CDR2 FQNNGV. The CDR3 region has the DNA TGTGCCAGCAGCATCCACAGGGGAAGGGAGGACATTCAGTACTTC. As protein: CASSIHRGREDIQYF.

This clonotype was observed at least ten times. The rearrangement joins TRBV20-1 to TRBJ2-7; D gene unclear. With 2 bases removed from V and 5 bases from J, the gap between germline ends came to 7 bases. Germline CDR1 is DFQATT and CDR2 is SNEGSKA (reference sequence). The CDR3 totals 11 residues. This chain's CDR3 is CSARFENEQYF. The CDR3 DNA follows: TGCAGTGCTAGATTCGAGAACGAGCAGTACTTC.

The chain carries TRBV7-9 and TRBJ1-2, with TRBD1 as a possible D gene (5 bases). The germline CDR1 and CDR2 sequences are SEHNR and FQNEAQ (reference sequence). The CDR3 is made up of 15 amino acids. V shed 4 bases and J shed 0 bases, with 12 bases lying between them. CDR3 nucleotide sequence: TGTGCCAGCAGCTCGTACAGGACCTCTAACTATGGCTACACCTTC. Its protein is CASSSYRTSNYGYTF. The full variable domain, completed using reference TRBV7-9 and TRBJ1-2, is DTGVSQNPRHKITKRGQNVTFRCDPISEHNRLYWYRQTLGQGPEFLTYFQNEAQLEKSRLLSDRFSAERPKGSFSTLEIQRTEQGDSAMYLCASSSYRTSNYGYTFGSGTRLTVV.

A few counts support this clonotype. For the CDR3, the DNA is TGTGCCAGCAGCTCGGACTTCTCGAAGCAGTTCTTC. It is translated as CASSSDFSKQFF. The chain joins TRBV7-3 to TRBJ2-1; weak D call: TRBD2 (5 bases). Trimming took 4 bases from V and 11 from J, leaving 12 bases between them. From germline, CDR1 is SGHTA and CDR2 FQGTGA. The CDR3 contains 12 residues. Complete variable domain (other parts from reference TRBV7-3 and TRBJ2-1): GAGVSQTPSNKVTEKGKYVELRCDPISGHTALYWYRQSLGQGPEFLIYFQGTGAADDSGLPNDRFFAVRPEGSVSTLKIQRTERGDSAVYLCASSSDFSKQFFGPGTRLTVL.

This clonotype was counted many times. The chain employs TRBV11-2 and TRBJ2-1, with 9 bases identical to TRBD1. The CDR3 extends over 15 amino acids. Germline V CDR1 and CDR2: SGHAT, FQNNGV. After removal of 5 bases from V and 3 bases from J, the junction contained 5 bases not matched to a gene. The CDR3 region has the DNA TGTGCCAGCAGCGCCGGGACAGGGAGCTACAATGAGCAGTTCTTC. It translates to CASSAGTGSYNEQFF.

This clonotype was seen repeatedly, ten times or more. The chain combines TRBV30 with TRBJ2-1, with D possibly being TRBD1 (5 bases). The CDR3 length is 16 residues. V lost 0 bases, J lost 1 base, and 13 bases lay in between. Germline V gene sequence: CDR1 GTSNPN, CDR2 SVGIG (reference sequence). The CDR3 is CAWSVRGARSYNEQFF. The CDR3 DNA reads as TGTGCCTGGAGTGTACGTGGGGCCCGATCCTACAATGAGCAGTTCTTC.

CDR3 in amino acids: CASSQVGRTDTQYF. CDR3 DNA: TGCGCCAGCAGCCAAGTAGGGAGAACAGATACGCAGTATTTT. The V gene is TRBV4-1, the J gene TRBJ2-3, with D perhaps TRBD2 (5 bases). CDR3 length: 14 amino acids. V was clipped by 1 base and J by 3 bases, with 8 bases between them. Germline V lookup: CDR1 MGHRA, CDR2 YSYEKL.

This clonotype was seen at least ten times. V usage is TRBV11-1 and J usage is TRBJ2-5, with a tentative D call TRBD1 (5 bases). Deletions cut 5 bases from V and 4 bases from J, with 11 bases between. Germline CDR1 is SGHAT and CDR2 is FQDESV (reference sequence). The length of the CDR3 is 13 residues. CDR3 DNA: TGTGCCAGCAGCGTCAGGGTTCGAGAGACCCAGTACTTC. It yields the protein CASSVRVRETQYF.

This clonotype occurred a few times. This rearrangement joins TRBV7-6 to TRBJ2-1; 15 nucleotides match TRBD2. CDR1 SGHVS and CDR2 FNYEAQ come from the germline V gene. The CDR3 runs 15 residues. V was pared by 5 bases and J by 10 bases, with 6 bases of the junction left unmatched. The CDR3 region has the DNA TGTGCCAGCAGCCCTGGGACTAGCGGGAGGAGGGAGCAGTTCTTC. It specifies CASSPGTSGRREQFF.

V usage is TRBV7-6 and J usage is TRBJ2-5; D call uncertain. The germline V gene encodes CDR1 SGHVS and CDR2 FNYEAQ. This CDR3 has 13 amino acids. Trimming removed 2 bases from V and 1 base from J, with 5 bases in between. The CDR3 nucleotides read TGTGCCAGCAGCTTAATACTCCAAGAGACCCAGTACTTC. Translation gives CASSLILQETQYF.

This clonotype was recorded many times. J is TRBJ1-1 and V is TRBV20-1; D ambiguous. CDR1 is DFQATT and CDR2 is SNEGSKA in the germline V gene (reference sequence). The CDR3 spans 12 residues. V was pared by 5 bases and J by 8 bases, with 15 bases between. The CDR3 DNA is TGCAGTGCTCCCGGCAACGGGGTGGAAGCTTTCTTT. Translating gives CSAPGNGVEAFF.

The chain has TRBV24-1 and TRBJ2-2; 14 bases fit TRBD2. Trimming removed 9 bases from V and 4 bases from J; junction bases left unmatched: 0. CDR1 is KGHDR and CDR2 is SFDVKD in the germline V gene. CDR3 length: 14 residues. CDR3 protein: CATGTSGSTGELFF. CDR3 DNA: TGTGCCACCGGGACTAGCGGGAGCACCGGGGAGCTGTTTTTT.

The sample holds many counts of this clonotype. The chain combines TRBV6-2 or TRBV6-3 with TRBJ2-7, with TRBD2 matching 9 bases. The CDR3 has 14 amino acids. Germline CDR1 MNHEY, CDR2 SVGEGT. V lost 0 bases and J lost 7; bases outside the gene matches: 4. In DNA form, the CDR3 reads TGTGCCAGCAGTTACTCGGGACTAGCATGGGAGCAGTACTTC. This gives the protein CASSYSGLAWEQYF.

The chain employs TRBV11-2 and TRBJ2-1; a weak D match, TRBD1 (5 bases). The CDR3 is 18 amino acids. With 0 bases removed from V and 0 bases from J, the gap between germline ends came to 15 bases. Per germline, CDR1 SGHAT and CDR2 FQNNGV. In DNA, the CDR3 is TGTGCCAGCAGCTTAGAACCGTTTGTGCAGGGCTCCTACAATGAGCAGTTCTTC. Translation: CASSLEPFVQGSYNEQFF.

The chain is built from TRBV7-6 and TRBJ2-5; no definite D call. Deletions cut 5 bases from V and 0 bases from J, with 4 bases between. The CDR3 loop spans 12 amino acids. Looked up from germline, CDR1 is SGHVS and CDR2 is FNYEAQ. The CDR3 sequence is CASSPHQETQYF. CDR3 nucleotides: TGTGCCAGCAGCCCCCACCAAGAGACCCAGTACTTC.

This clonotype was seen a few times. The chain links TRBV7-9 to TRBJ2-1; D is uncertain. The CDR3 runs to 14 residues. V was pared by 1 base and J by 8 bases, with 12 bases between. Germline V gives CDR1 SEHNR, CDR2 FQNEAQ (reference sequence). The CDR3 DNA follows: TGTGCCAGCAGCTTAGGCTTGGGTGTCGATGAGCAGTTCTTC. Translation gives CASSLGLGVDEQFF.

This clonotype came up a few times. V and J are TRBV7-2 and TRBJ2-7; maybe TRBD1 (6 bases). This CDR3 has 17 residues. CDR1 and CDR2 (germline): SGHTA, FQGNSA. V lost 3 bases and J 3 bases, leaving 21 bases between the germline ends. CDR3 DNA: TGTGCCAGCAGCTTTCAGAGACAGGCAACCATCCACTACGAGCAGTACTTC. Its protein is CASSFQRQATIHYEQYF.

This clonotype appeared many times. The CDR3 is CASSLGASEAFF. CDR3 DNA sequence: TGTGCCAGCAGTCTGGGCGCGTCTGAAGCTTTCTTT. The chain couples TRBV6-5 to TRBJ1-1; D ambiguous. Germline-derived CDR1 and CDR2 are MNHEY and SVGAGI. V was clipped by 5 bases and J by 6 bases, with 10 bases between them. The CDR3 is 12 residues long.

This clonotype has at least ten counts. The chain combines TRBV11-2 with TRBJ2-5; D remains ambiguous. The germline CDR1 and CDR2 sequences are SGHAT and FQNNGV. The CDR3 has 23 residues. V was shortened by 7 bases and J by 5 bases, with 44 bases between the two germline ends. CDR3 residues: CASKKVSAINDPTRHEVWETQYF. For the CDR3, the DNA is TGTGCCAGCAAGAAGGTCTCGGCAATCAATGACCCGACCCGCCATGAGGTCTGGGAGACCCAGTACTTC. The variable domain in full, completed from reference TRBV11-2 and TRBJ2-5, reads EAGVAQSPRYKIIEKRQSVAFWCNPISGHATLYWYQQILGQGPKLLIQFQNNGVVDDSQLPKDRFSAERLKGVDSTLKIQPAKLEDSAVYLCASKKVSAINDPTRHEVWETQYFGPGTRLLVL.

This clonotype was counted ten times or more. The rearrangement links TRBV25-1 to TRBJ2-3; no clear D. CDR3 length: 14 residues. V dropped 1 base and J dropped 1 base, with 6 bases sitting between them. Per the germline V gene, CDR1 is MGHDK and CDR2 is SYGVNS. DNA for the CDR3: TGTGCCAGCAGTGAATTCTACGGCACAGATACGCAGTATTTT. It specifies CASSEFYGTDTQYF.

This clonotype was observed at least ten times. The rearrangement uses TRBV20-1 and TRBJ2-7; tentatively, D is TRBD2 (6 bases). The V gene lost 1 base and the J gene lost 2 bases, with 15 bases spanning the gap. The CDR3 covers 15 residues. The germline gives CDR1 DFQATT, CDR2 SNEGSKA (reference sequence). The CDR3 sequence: CSARATGTGAYEQYF. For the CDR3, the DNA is TGCAGTGCTAGAGCCACCGGGACGGGAGCCTACGAGCAGTACTTC.

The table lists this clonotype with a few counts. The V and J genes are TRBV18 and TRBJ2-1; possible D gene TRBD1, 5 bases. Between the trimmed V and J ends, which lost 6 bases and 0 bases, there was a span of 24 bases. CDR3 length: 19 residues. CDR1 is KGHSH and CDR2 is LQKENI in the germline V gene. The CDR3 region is CASSPSSRTQSDSYNEQFF. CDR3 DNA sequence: TGTGCCAGCTCTCCATCCTCCCGGACACAAAGTGACTCCTACAATGAGCAGTTCTTC. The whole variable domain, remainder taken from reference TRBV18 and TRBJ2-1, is NAGVMQNPRHLVRRRGQEARLRCSPMKGHSHVYWYRQLPEEGLKFMVYLQKENIIDESGMPKERFSAEFPKEGPSILRIQQVVRGDSAAYFCASSPSSRTQSDSYNEQFFGPGTRLTVL.

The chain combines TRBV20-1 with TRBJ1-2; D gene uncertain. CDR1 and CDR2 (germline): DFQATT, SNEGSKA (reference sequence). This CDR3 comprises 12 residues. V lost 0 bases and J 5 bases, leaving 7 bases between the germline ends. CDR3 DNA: TGCAGTGCTAGAGACCGACTTTATGGCTACACCTTC. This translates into CSARDRLYGYTF.

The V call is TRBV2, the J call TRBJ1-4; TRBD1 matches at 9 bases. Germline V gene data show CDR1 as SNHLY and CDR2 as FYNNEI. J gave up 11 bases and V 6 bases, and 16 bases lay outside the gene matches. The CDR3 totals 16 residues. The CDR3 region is CASRGQGGPLGEKLFF. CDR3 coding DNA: TGTGCCAGCAGGGGACAGGGAGGGCCGCTCGGAGAGAAACTGTTTTTT.

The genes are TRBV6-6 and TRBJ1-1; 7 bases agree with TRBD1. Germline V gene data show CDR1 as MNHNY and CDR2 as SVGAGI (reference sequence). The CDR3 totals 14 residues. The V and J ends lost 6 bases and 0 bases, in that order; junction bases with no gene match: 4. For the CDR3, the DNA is TGTGCCAGCAGCCCGGACAGGCTGAACACTGAAGCTTTCTTT. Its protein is CASSPDRLNTEAFF.